The 10 T cell receptor beta chains in this list originate from one sample, sequenced in a study of T cells in Graves' hyperthyroidism and ophthalmopathy. Using RNA transcripts as the source, TCR beta CDR3 regions were amplified. First-round RT-PCR of the TCR CDR3 relied on the HTBI primer set. TCRdb passed the multiplex PCR reads through MiXCR, listing each CDR3 protein once. The sample lists hundreds of thousands of distinct CDR3 sequences; 17% were seen once. What was sequenced was blood. The receptors come from a woman aged 18-29 years with Graves' ophthalmopathy.

This clonotype was detected ten times or more. The rearrangement joins TRBV18 to TRBJ2-1; D tentatively fits TRBD1 or TRBD2 (5 bases each). CDR3 size: 12 residues. Germline V gene sequence: CDR1 KGHSH, CDR2 LQKENI. V dropped 2 bases and J dropped 8 bases, with 7 bases sitting between them. The CDR3 region has the DNA TGTGCCAGCTCACCAAGGGGAGATGAGCAGTTCTTC. This codes for CASSPRGDEQFF.

This clonotype was counted between two and nine times. The chain carries TRBV11-1 and TRBJ1-2; D gene uncertain. The CDR3 contains 13 residues. Germline loops: CDR1 SGHAT, CDR2 FQDESV (reference sequence). Trimming removed 6 bases at V and 7 bases at J, with 15 bases between. This CDR3 reads CASSLRSESGYTF. In DNA, the CDR3 is TGTGCCAGCAGTCTAAGGTCAGAAAGTGGCTACACCTTC.

This clonotype appeared many times. The gene calls are TRBV28 and TRBJ2-1, with 7 nucleotides matching TRBD1. CDR3 length: 15 amino acids. The junction had 3 bases not matched to a gene; V was cut back by 2 bases and J by 2 bases. The germline V gene encodes CDR1 MDHEN and CDR2 SYDVKM. Here the CDR3 reads CASSLRTGTYNEQFF. As DNA, the CDR3 is TGTGCCAGCAGTTTAAGGACAGGCACCTACAATGAGCAGTTCTTC.

This clonotype was detected many times. The V call is TRBV20-1, the J call TRBJ2-1; D gene uncertain. V was clipped by 4 bases and J by 0 bases, with 4 bases between them. Germline CDR1 is DFQATT and CDR2 is SNEGSKA (reference sequence). There are 12 residues in the CDR3. Here the CDR3 reads CSATSSYNEQFF. The DNA for the CDR3 is TGCAGTGCTACCAGCTCCTACAATGAGCAGTTCTTC.

This clonotype was observed at least ten times. The CDR3 loop is CSARVRAGYTF. As DNA, the CDR3 is TGCAGTGCTAGAGTGAGGGCTGGCTACACCTTC. The V and J genes are TRBV20-1 and TRBJ1-2; D is unresolved. Germline V gene sequence: CDR1 DFQATT, CDR2 SNEGSKA (reference sequence). The CDR3 has 11 residues. V was pared by 1 base and J by 7 bases, with 7 bases between.

Ten or more counts support this clonotype. V and J are TRBV6-1 and TRBJ2-2; D is possibly TRBD2 (6 bases). V was trimmed by 8 bases and J by 0 bases, leaving 13 bases between them. The CDR3 loop spans 15 amino acids. Germline lookup yields CDR1 MNHNS and CDR2 SASEGT. This CDR3 is CASLARRANTGELFF. CDR3 nucleotides: TGTGCCAGCTTGGCCAGGAGGGCGAACACCGGGGAGCTGTTTTTT.

Notes on this clonotype: Since a much larger clone is just one base distant, this may be a read error. The gene calls are TRBV7-2 and TRBJ2-1; no clear D gene. Germline CDR1 and CDR2: SGHTA and FQGNSA. The CDR3 runs 15 residues. This CDR3 is CASSLVVSSCNEQFF. The CDR3 DNA follows: TGTGCCAGCAGCTTAGTGGTGAGCTCCTGCAATGAGCAGTTCTTC.

The V gene is TRBV4-1, the J gene TRBJ1-3; D may be TRBD1 (6 bases). The CDR3 loop spans 14 amino acids. V dropped 4 bases and J dropped 8 bases, with 15 bases sitting between them. Germline CDR1 reads MGHRA; CDR2 reads YSYEKL. The CDR3 DNA follows: TGCGCCAGCAGCCCTGACGGGGGCAGGGACACCATATATTTT. This sequence encodes CASSPDGGRDTIYF.

This chain uses TRBV28 with TRBJ1-5; D uncertain. This CDR3 has 11 amino acids. The V and J ends lost 4 bases and 6 bases respectively, with 4 bases between them. Germline V gene data show CDR1 as MDHEN and CDR2 as SYDVKM. The CDR3 loop reads CASSYSQPQHF. In DNA form, the CDR3 reads TGTGCCAGCAGTTATAGTCAGCCCCAGCATTTT. Variable domain in full (rest from reference TRBV28 and TRBJ1-5): DVKVTQSSRYLVKRTGEKVFLECVQDMDHENMFWYRQDPGLGLRLIYFSYDVKMKEKGDIPEGYSVSREKKERFSLILESASTNQTSMYLCASSYSQPQHFGDGTRLSIL.

The table lists this clonotype with a few counts. The V gene is TRBV19, the J gene TRBJ2-5, with D unresolved. This CDR3 contains 15 residues. CDR1 LNHDA and CDR2 SQIVND come from the germline V gene (reference sequence). The V end lost 1 base, the J end lost 5 bases, and 14 bases lay between the germline ends. The CDR3 nucleotides are TGTGCCAGTAGTATAGTAGTCCGAGACCTGGAGACCCAGTACTTC. Its translation: CASSIVVRDLETQYF.